The next 20 T cell receptor beta chains were all read from a single sample in a study of T cells in Graves' hyperthyroidism and ophthalmopathy (dated by TCRdb to the late 2010s). The library was obtained by multiplex PCR. Sequencing was carried out with an Illumina HiSeq 2000. The TCR beta CDR3 regions were amplified from RNA transcripts. The first round of RT-PCR for the TCR CDR3 was performed with the HTBI primer set and the Qiagen OneStep RT-PCR kit. In-frame beta chains were kept once TCRdb had trimmed the public reads at Q25 with fastp and called clones with MiXCR. Merged by CDR3 protein, the rows form single entries marked with the most common genes and DNA. The sample records roughly 580,000 distinct CDR3 sequences, around 13% of which are singletons. Jointly, the top ten make up roughly 6.2% of the sample. The sample taken for sequencing was blood. The receptors come from a woman in her twenties or thirties with Graves' hyperthyroidism that later progressed to Graves' ophthalmopathy.

This clonotype was detected only a few times. This chain connects TRBV19 to TRBJ2-2, with 7 bases aligning to TRBD2. Germline values: CDR1 LNHDA, CDR2 SQIVND (reference sequence). The CDR3 is made up of 19 amino acids. V gave up 2 bases and J gave up 5 bases; unmatched junction bases: 17. The CDR3 coding sequence is TGTGCCAGTAGTATAAGATTGCCGGGCGGGAGAGAAGGGACCGGGGAGCTGTTTTTT. As protein: CASSIRLPGGREGTGELFF.

This clonotype was counted ten times or more. The gene calls are TRBV19 and TRBJ2-2; possibly TRBD2 for D (5 bases). The CDR3 is 14 amino acids. Germline V CDR1 and CDR2: LNHDA, SQIVND (reference sequence). Trimming stripped 4 bases from V and 4 bases from J, with 10 bases between. The CDR3 nucleotides read TGTGCCAGTAGTACCCCGGGGAGCACCGGGGAGCTGTTTTTT. This translates into CASSTPGSTGELFF.

This clonotype was found many times. The V gene is TRBV27, the J gene TRBJ2-1, with unresolved D. CDR3 length equals 12 residues. V was clipped by 5 bases and J by 6 bases, with 8 bases between them. Germline values: CDR1 MNHEY, CDR2 SMNVEV (reference sequence). Here the CDR3 reads CASSAPPNEQFF. The CDR3, as DNA: TGTGCCAGCAGTGCCCCTCCCAATGAGCAGTTCTTC.

This clonotype has just a few counts. A much larger clonotype is one base distant, so this may be a read error. CDR3 nucleotide sequence: TGTGCCAGCAGTAAAGACAGGGCGGGCACTGAAGCTTTCTTT. This sequence encodes CASSKDRAGTEAFF. This chain uses TRBV6-1 with TRBJ1-1, with 7 bases lining up with TRBD1. J gave up 4 bases and V 5 bases, and 7 bases lay outside the gene matches. The CDR3 extends over 14 amino acids. CDR1 is MNHNS and CDR2 is SASEGT in the germline V gene.

This clonotype was counted at least ten times. The chain joins TRBV12-3 or TRBV12-4 to TRBJ1-4; D not certain. The CDR3 has 14 residues. V was shortened by 7 bases and J by 7 bases, with 16 bases between the two germline ends. The CDR3 nucleotides read TGTGCCAGCACCCCGGAGGGTTTTGGTGAAAAACTGTTTTTT. Its protein is CASTPEGFGEKLFF.

This clonotype was recorded at least ten times. The chain couples TRBV5-1 to TRBJ1-4; unclear D gene. This CDR3 spans 15 amino acids. Deletions cut 0 bases from V and 3 bases from J, with 9 bases between. Germline loops: CDR1 SGHRS, CDR2 YFSETQ. DNA of the CDR3: TGCGCCAGCAGCTTGGTTCAGGATTCTAATGAAAAACTGTTTTTT. Translation: CASSLVQDSNEKLFF.

This clonotype was detected many times. The chain has TRBV12-3 or TRBV12-4 and TRBJ2-5; 10 nucleotides align to TRBD2. The junction had 3 bases not matched to a gene; V was cut back by 3 bases and J by 5 bases. The CDR3 contains 14 residues. CDR3 DNA: TGTGCCAGCAGTTTTGAGACTAGCGGGGAGACCCAGTACTTC. Translated: CASSFETSGETQYF.

The gene calls are TRBV7-9 and TRBJ2-1, with D maybe TRBD2 (8 bases). This CDR3 comprises 14 residues. V shed 5 bases and J shed 10 bases, with 18 bases lying between them. Germline V gene lookup returns CDR1 SEHNR and CDR2 FQNEAQ (reference sequence). In DNA, the CDR3 is TGTGCCAGCAGCCGCGCGGGACAGCGGGGGGAGCAGTTCTTC. Translating gives CASSRAGQRGEQFF.

This clonotype came up many times. V gene TRBV29-1 combines with J gene TRBJ2-5; 7 bases agree with TRBD2. Trimming cost V 4 bases and J 5 bases; bases outside gene matches: 1. CDR1 and CDR2 (germline): SQVTM, ANQGSEA. The CDR3 is made up of 11 amino acids. CDR3 residues: CSVVAGETQYF. DNA of the CDR3: TGCAGCGTTGTAGCGGGTGAGACCCAGTACTTC.

This clonotype was picked up many times. The chain carries TRBV7-6 and TRBJ2-1, with 9 bases aligning to TRBD2. Germline CDR1 and CDR2: SGHVS and FNYEAQ. V lost 2 bases and J lost 2; bases outside the gene matches: 7. This CDR3 has 17 amino acids. The CDR3 DNA reads TGTGCCAGCAGCTTAAGGGTAGCGGGAGAGGCCTACAATGAGCAGTTCTTC. It translates to CASSLRVAGEAYNEQFF.

This clonotype was recorded at least ten times. The V and J genes are TRBV7-3 and TRBJ2-3, with 8 bases that match TRBD2. The CDR3 is made up of 17 amino acids. V shed 3 bases, J shed 2 bases, and the junction held 10 bases outside the gene matches. Germline-derived CDR1 and CDR2 are SGHTA and FQGTGA. This chain's CDR3 is CASSLTELAGFTDTQYF. As DNA, the CDR3 is TGTGCCAGCAGCTTGACTGAGCTAGCGGGTTTCACAGATACGCAGTATTTT.

The table lists this clonotype with many counts. The V and J genes are TRBV9 and TRBJ1-3; perhaps TRBD1 as D (6 bases). The germline V and J ends were trimmed by 0 bases and 4 bases, with 11 bases remaining between them. Germline values: CDR1 SGDLS, CDR2 YYNGEE. CDR3 length: 15 amino acids. The CDR3 sequence is CASSVATGSGNTIYF. CDR3 coding DNA: TGTGCCAGCAGCGTAGCTACAGGGTCCGGAAACACCATATATTTT. The full variable domain, with the rest looked up from reference TRBV9 and TRBJ1-3, is DSGVTQTPKHLITATGQRVTLRCSPRSGDLSVYWYQQSLDQGLQFLIQYYNGEERAKGNILERFSAQQFPDLHSELNLSSLELGDSALYFCASSVATGSGNTIYFGEGSWLTVV.

This clonotype was seen only a few times. J is TRBJ1-3 and V is TRBV5-8, with D unresolved. Trimming took 2 bases from V and 0 from J, leaving 9 bases between them. The germline V gene has CDR1 SGHTS and CDR2 YDEGEE. The CDR3 spans 15 residues. The CDR3 loop reads CASSFQVVSGNTIYF. CDR3 in DNA: TGTGCCAGCAGCTTCCAGGTCGTCTCTGGAAACACCATATATTTT.

This clonotype was recorded at least ten times. V gene TRBV11-3 combines with J gene TRBJ2-5; D unresolved. CDR1 SGHNT and CDR2 YENEEA come from the germline V gene. Trimming took off 6 bases at V and 1 base at J, with 12 bases between the two ends. This CDR3 comprises 14 residues. CDR3 protein: CASSSQIGQETQYF. CDR3 in DNA: TGTGCCAGCAGTTCGCAGATCGGCCAAGAGACCCAGTACTTC.

Comments on this clonotype: Compared with germline, one end of the junction differs, possibly owing to a read error. This chain uses TRBV6-1 with TRBJ1-2, with TRBD1 matching 7 bases. In germline, CDR1 is MNHNS, CDR2 SASEGT. The CDR3 consists of 16 residues. The CDR3, as DNA: TGTGCCAGCACCCAAGGCTGGGGACAGTCCAACTATGGCTACGCCTTC. Protein: CASTQGWGQSNYGYAF.

This clonotype appeared many times. This chain connects TRBV30 to TRBJ1-2; D not certain. The CDR3 sequence is 12 residues long. The germline V gene encodes CDR1 GTSNPN and CDR2 SVGIG (reference sequence). Trimming took off 4 bases at V and 4 bases at J, with 10 bases between the two ends. The CDR3 bases are TGTGCCTGGAATAGCGGTGGCTATGGCTACACCTTC. It yields the protein CAWNSGGYGYTF.

This clonotype was seen a handful of times. The rearrangement links TRBV5-8 to TRBJ2-5, with D unclear. V was cut by 1 base and J by 11 bases, with 15 bases left in between. The germline V gene encodes CDR1 SGHTS and CDR2 YDEGEE. The CDR3 sequence is 13 residues long. Here the CDR3 reads CASSLTAKNAQYF. In nucleotides, the CDR3 is TGTGCCAGCAGCTTGACAGCAAAAAACGCTCAGTACTTC.

This chain links TRBV4-1 with TRBJ2-7; D is unresolved. The ends were cut back, 1 base at V and 2 bases at J, with 12 bases in the middle. CDR1 MGHRA and CDR2 YSYEKL come from the germline V gene. The CDR3 consists of 15 residues. This chain's CDR3 is CASSQASTLTYEQYF. The DNA for the CDR3 is TGCGCCAGCAGCCAAGCAAGTACGTTAACCTACGAGCAGTACTTC.

This clonotype was recorded many times. The chain uses TRBV30 and TRBJ1-5; TRBD1 might be the D (5 bases). V shed 3 bases and J shed 3 bases, with 18 bases lying between them. This CDR3 has 16 residues. Germline V gene lookup returns CDR1 GTSNPN and CDR2 SVGIG (reference sequence). The CDR3 region is CAWREDRHTYNQPQHF. Here the CDR3 DNA reads TGTGCCTGGAGAGAAGACAGACATACATACAATCAGCCCCAGCATTTT.

This clonotype was recorded many times. V is TRBV10-3 and J is TRBJ1-1; D possibly corresponds to TRBD1 (6 bases). V was clipped by 8 bases and J by 0 bases, with 10 bases between them. Germline CDR1 reads ENHRY; CDR2 reads SYGVKD. The CDR3 runs 13 residues. The CDR3 DNA follows: TGTGCCATCGAGGGGGTAATGAACACTGAAGCTTTCTTT. It specifies CAIEGVMNTEAFF.